The 8 T cell receptor beta chains below all came from one sample that was sequenced in a study of blood T cell repertoires in COVID-19. The data were produced by immunoSEQ multiplex PCR, yet TCRdb's version contains in-frame clones alone and is incomplete. The sample yields approximately 120,000 clones, 79% seen once. The sequenced sample was peripheral blood. The receptors originated from a man aged 35 to 55 with active or convalescent COVID-19.

The chain combines TRBV2 with TRBJ1-3; 9 nucleotides agree with TRBD1. Germline CDR1 is SNHLY and CDR2 is FYNNEI. This CDR3 comprises 16 residues. Unmatched junction bases numbered 4, after V lost 0 bases and J lost 4 bases. Here the CDR3 DNA reads TGTGCCAGCAGTGAAGCGGGGACAGGGCCGGGAAACACCATATATTTT. This translates into CASSEAGTGPGNTIYF.

This clone occurred a few times. The chain couples TRBV3-1 (or the pseudogene TRBV3-2) to TRBJ2-7, with TRBD2 matching over 12 bases. This CDR3 spans 15 amino acids. Unmatched junction bases numbered 8, after V lost 6 bases and J lost 5 bases. CDR1 and CDR2 (germline): LGHDT, YNNKEL (reference sequence). The CDR3 DNA sequence: TGTGCCAGCAGGCCGCTAGCGGGGGGGCTCCACGAGCAGTACTTC. This gives the protein CASRPLAGGLHEQYF.

The chain is built from TRBV10-2 and TRBJ2-7; 12 bases are a match to TRBD1. J gave up 6 bases and V 5 bases, and 11 bases lay outside the gene matches. Germline values: CDR1 WSHSY, CDR2 SAAADI. The CDR3 is 16 residues long. CDR3 loop: CASSQIVGQGAGEQYF. CDR3 coding DNA: TGCGCCAGCAGTCAGATTGTGGGACAGGGGGCGGGCGAGCAGTACTTC.

V is TRBV24-1 and J is TRBJ2-1; 8 bases line up with TRBD1. CDR1 KGHDR and CDR2 SFDVKD come from the germline V gene. V dropped 1 base and J dropped 7; count of bases not matched to a gene: 8. The CDR3 covers 16 residues. The CDR3 region has the DNA TGTGCCACCAGTGATTTACCGGGACAGGCCCGAAATGAGCAGTTCTTC. Its translation is CATSDLPGQARNEQFF.

The CDR3 region is CASSVGKGVTGELFF. The CDR3 DNA sequence: TGTGCCAGCAGCGTAGGGAAAGGGGTTACCGGGGAGCTGTTTTTT. The chain joins TRBV9 to TRBJ2-2; D is perhaps TRBD1 (5 bases). The germline V gene has CDR1 SGDLS and CDR2 YYNGEE. This CDR3 spans 15 amino acids. The ends were cut back, 0 bases at V and 5 bases at J, with 11 bases in the middle.

The chain combines TRBV23-1 with TRBJ2-3, with 10 nucleotides matching TRBD2. TRBV23-1 is an ORF; its function is uncertain. CDR3 size: 17 residues. J was trimmed by 1 base and V by 2 bases; bases with no gene match: 6. CDR3 protein: CASSQTAGGPGTDTQYF. The CDR3, as DNA: TGCGCCAGCAGTCAAACAGCGGGAGGGCCGGGCACAGATACGCAGTATTTT.

This clone came up once. The chain is built from TRBV28 and TRBJ1-2; 10 bases agree with TRBD1. CDR1 and CDR2 from the germline V gene are MDHEN and SYDVKM. The CDR3 runs 15 residues. Losses at the gene ends were 10 bases for V and 7 bases for J; bases not matched to a gene: 15. CDR3: CAIQFIDRGRGGYTF. CDR3 nucleotides: TGTGCCATCCAGTTTATCGACAGGGGGCGCGGTGGCTACACCTTC.

The table lists this clone with a few counts. The chain links TRBV27 to TRBJ1-4; D uncertain. The V gene's germline CDR1 is MNHEY and CDR2 SMNVEV (reference sequence). V dropped 5 bases and J dropped 4 bases, with 14 bases sitting between them. The CDR3 is 15 residues long. CDR3 in DNA: TGTGCCAGCAGTCCCCAGGCTGGATTTAATGAAAAACTGTTTTTT. It translates to CASSPQAGFNEKLFF.